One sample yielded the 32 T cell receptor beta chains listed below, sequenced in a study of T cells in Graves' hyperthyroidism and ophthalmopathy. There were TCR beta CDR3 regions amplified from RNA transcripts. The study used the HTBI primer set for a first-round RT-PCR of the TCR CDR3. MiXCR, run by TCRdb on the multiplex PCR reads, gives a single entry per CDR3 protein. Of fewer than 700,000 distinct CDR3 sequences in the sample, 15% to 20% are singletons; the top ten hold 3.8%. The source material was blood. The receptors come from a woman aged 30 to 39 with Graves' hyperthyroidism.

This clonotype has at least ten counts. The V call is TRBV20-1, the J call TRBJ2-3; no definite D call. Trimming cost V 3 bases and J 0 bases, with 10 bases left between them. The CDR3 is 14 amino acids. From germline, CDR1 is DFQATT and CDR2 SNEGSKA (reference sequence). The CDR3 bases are TGCAGTGCTAGGAGCGATCCCAGCACAGATACGCAGTATTTT. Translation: CSARSDPSTDTQYF.

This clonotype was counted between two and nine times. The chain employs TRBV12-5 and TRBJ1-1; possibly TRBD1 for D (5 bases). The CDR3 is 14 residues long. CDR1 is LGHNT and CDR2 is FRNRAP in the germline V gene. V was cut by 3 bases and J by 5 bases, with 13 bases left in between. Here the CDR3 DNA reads TGTGCTAGTGGTTTATTGGGGGGGGGGACTGAAGCTTTCTTT. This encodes CASGLLGGGTEAFF.

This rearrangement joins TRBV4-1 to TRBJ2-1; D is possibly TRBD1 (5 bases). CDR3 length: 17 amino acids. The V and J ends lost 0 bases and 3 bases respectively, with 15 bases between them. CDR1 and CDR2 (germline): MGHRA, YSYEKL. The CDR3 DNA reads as TGCGCCAGCAGCCAAGATTTACTCGCAGGGTTCTACAATGAGCAGTTCTTC. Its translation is CASSQDLLAGFYNEQFF.

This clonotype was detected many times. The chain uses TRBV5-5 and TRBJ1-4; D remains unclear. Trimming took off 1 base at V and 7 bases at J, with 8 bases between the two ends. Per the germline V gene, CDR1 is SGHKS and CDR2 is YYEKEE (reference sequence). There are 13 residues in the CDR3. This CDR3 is CASSLTRTEKLFF. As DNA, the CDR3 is TGTGCCAGCAGCTTGACAAGAACTGAAAAACTGTTTTTT.

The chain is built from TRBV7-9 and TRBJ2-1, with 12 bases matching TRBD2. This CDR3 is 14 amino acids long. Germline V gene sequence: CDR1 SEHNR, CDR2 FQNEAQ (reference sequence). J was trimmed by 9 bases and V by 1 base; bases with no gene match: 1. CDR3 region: CASSLVTSGSEQFF. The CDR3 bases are TGTGCCAGCAGCTTAGTGACTAGCGGGAGTGAGCAGTTCTTC.

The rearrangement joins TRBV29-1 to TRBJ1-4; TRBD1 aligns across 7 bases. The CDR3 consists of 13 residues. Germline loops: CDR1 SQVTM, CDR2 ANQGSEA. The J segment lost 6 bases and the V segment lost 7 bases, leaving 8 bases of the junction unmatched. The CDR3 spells CSARQGVDEKLFF. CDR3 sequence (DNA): TGCAGCGCCCGACAGGGAGTTGATGAAAAACTGTTTTTT.

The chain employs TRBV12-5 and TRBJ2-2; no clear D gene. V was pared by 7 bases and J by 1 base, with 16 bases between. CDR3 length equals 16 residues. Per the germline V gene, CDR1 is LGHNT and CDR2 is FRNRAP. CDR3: CASAHPRTVNTGELFF. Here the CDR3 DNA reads TGTGCTAGTGCTCACCCCCGGACGGTGAACACCGGGGAGCTGTTTTTT.

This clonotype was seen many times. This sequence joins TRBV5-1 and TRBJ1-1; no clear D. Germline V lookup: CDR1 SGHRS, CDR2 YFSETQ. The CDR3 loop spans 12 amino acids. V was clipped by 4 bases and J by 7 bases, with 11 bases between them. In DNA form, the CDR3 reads TGCGCCAGCAGCAACCCGGGCGGTGAAGCTTTCTTT. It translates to CASSNPGGEAFF.

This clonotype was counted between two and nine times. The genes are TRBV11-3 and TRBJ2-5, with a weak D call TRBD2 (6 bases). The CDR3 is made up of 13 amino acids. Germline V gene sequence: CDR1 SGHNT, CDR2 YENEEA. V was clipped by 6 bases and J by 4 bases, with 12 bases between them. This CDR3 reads CASRGGGRETQYF. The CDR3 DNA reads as TGTGCCAGCAGGGGGGGAGGACGAGAGACCCAGTACTTC.

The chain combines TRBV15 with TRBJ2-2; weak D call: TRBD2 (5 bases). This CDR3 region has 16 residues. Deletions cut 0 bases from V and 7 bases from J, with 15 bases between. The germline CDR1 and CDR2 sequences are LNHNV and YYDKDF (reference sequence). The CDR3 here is CATSRDGGGPHGELFF. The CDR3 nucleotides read TGTGCCACCAGCAGAGATGGCGGAGGACCGCACGGGGAGCTGTTTTTT.

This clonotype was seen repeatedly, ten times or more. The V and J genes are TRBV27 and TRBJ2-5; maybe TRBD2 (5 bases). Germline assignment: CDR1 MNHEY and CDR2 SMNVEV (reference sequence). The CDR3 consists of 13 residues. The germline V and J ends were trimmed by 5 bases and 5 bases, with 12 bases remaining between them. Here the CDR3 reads CASSTTRGETQYF. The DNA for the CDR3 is TGTGCCAGCAGTACCACTAGAGGGGAGACCCAGTACTTC.

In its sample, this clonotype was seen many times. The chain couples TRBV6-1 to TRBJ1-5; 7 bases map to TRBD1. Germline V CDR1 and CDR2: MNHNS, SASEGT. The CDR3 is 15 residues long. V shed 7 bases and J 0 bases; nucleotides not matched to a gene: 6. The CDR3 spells CASNRGLISNQPQHF. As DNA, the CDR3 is TGTGCCAGCAACAGGGGTTTGATTAGCAATCAGCCCCAGCATTTT.

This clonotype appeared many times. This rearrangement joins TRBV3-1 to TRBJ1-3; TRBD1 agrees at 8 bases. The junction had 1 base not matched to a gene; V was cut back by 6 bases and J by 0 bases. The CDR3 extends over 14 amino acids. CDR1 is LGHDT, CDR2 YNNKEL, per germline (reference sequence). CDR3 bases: TGTGCCAGCAGAGGACAGGGCTCTGGAAACACCATATATTTT. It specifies CASRGQGSGNTIYF.

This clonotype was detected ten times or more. The chain's CDR3 is CSASGNTEAFF. The CDR3 bases are TGCAGTGCATCAGGGAACACTGAAGCTTTCTTT. The V call is TRBV20-1, the J call TRBJ1-1; no reliable D call. Germline CDR1 reads DFQATT; CDR2 reads SNEGSKA (reference sequence). The V gene lost 6 bases and the J gene lost 1 base, with 6 bases spanning the gap. The CDR3 extends over 11 amino acids.

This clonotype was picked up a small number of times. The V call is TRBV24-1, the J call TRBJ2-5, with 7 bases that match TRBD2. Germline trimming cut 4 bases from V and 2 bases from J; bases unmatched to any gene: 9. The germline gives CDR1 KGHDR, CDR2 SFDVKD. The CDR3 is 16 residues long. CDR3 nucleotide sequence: TGTGCCACCAGTGAAGCGGCGGGAGTTTCACAAGAGACCCAGTACTTC. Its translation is CATSEAAGVSQETQYF.

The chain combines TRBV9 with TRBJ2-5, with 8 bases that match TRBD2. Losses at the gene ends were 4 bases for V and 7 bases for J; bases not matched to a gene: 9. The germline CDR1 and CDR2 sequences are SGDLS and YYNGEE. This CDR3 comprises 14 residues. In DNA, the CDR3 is TGTGCCAGCAGCCCCGGGGGGGGCGCGGGGACCCAGTACTTC. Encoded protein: CASSPGGGAGTQYF.

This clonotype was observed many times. The CDR3 region has the DNA TGTGCCATCAGTTCCGGACAGGGGCTCTACAATGAGCAGTTCTTC. Protein product: CAISSGQGLYNEQFF. V and J are TRBV10-3 and TRBJ2-1; 9 bases are shared with TRBD1. Germline CDR1 ENHRY, CDR2 SYGVKD. The length of the CDR3 is 15 residues. J gave up 3 bases and V 5 bases, and 5 bases lay outside the gene matches.

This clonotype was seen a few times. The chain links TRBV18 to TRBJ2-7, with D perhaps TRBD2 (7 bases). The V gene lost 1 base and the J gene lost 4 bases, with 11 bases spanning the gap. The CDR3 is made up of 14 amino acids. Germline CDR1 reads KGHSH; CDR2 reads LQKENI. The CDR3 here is CASSPRTRGYEQYF. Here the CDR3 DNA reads TGTGCCAGCTCACCACGGACTAGGGGGTACGAGCAGTACTTC.

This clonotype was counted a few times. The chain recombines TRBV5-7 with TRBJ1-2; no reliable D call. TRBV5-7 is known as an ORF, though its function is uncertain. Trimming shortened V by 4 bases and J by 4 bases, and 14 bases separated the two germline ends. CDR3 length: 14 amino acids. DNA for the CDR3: TGTGCCAGCAGCCTTAGGTCCGTGGGCTATGGCTACACCTTC. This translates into CASSLRSVGYGYTF.

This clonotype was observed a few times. CDR3 in DNA: TGCAGTGCTAGAGATTTTTCAGCGTTTAGCACCGGGGAGCTGTTTTTT. Translating gives CSARDFSAFSTGELFF. The J gene is TRBJ2-2, the V gene TRBV20-1; D uncertain. Germline V gene data show CDR1 as DFQATT and CDR2 as SNEGSKA (reference sequence). The CDR3 consists of 16 residues. V lost 0 bases to trimming and J lost 4 bases, with 15 bases between them.

The chain's CDR3 is CASSEWDTGELFF. Written as DNA, the CDR3 is TGTGCCAGCAGTGAATGGGACACCGGGGAGCTGTTTTTT. The chain recombines TRBV25-1 with TRBJ2-2; D is ambiguous. CDR1 is MGHDK, CDR2 SYGVNS, per germline. There are 13 residues in the CDR3. Between the trimmed V and J ends, which lost 1 base and 3 bases, there was a span of 3 bases.

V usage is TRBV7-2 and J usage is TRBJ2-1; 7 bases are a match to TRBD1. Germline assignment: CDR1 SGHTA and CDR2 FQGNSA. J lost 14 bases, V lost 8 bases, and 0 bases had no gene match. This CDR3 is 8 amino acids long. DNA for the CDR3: TGTGCCAGCGGGACAGAGTTCTTC. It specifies CASGTEFF.

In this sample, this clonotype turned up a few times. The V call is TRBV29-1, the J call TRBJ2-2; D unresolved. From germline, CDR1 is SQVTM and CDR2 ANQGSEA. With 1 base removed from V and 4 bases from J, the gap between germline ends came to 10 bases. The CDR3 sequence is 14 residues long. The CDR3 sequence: CSVEGWDTTGELFF. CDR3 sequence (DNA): TGCAGCGTTGAAGGATGGGATACCACCGGGGAGCTGTTTTTT.

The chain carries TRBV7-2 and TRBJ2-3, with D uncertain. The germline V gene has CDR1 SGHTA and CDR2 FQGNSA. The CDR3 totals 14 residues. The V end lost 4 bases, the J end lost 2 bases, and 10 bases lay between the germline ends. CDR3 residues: CASSSVGPTDTQYF. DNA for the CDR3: TGTGCCAGCAGCTCGGTAGGGCCCACAGATACGCAGTATTTT.

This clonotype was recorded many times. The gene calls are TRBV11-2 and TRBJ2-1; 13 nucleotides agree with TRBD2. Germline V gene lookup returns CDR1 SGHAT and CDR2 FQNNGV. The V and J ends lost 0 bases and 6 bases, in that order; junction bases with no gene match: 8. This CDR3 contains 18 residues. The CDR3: CASSLDTRTSGSSNEQFF. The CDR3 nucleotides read TGTGCCAGCAGCTTAGACACCCGGACTAGCGGGAGTAGCAATGAGCAGTTCTTC.

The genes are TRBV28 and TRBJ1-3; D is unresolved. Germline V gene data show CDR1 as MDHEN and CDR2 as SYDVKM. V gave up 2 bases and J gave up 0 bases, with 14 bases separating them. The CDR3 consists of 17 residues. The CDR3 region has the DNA TGTGCCAGCAGTTTAGACCCACGGATGGACTCTGGAAACACCATATATTTT. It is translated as CASSLDPRMDSGNTIYF.

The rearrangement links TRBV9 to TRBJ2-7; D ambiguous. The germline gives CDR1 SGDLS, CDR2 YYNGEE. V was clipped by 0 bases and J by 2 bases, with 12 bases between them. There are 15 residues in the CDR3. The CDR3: CASSVATSNTYEQYF. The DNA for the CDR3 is TGTGCCAGCAGCGTAGCTACCAGTAATACCTACGAGCAGTACTTC.

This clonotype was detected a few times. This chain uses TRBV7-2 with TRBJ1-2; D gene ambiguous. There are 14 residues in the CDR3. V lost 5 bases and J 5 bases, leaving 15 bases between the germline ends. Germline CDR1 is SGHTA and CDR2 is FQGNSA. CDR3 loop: CASSRFPALYGYTF. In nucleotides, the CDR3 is TGTGCCAGCAGCCGTTTCCCCGCGCTTTATGGCTACACCTTC.

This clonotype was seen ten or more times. The DNA of the CDR3 is TGTGCCAGCAGTTTACTTTCTCTCGGGGACAGGGGTCGGGAGCAGTACTTC. Protein: CASSLLSLGDRGREQYF. The V and J genes are TRBV27 and TRBJ2-7; the match to TRBD1 covers 10 bases. Germline V CDR1 and CDR2: MNHEY, SMNVEV (reference sequence). J lost 7 bases, V lost 2 bases, and 14 bases had no gene match. CDR3 length: 17 amino acids.

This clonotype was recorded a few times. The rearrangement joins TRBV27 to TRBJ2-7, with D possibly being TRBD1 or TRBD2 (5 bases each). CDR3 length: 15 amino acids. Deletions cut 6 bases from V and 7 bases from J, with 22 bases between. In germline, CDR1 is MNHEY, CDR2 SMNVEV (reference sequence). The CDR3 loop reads CASRAQTGPRLEQYF. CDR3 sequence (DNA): TGTGCCAGCAGAGCTCAGACGGGACCACGTTTGGAGCAGTACTTC.

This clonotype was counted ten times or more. The CDR3 spells CSARIPETQYF. CDR3 in DNA: TGCAGTGCTAGAATCCCAGAGACCCAGTACTTC. J is TRBJ2-5 and V is TRBV20-1, with D hard to call. Germline V gene sequence: CDR1 DFQATT, CDR2 SNEGSKA (reference sequence). The CDR3 contains 11 residues. V lost 2 bases and J lost 4, with 5 bases in between.

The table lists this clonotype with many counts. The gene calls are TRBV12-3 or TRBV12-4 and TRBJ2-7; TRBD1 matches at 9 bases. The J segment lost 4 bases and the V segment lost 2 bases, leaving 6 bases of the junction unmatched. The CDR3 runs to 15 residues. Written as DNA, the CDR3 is TGTGCCAGCAGTTTAACCGGGACAGGGATTTACGAGCAGTACTTC. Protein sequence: CASSLTGTGIYEQYF.